The 18 T cell receptor beta chains below all came from one sample that was sequenced in a study of blood T cell repertoires in COVID-19. Assay: immunoSEQ multiplex PCR; the TCRdb copy retains only in-frame clones and omits some. The data show over 200,000 clones, 86% seen once. The sequenced sample consisted of peripheral blood. Receptors were obtained from a man aged 35-49 years who had recovered from COVID-19.

The chain combines TRBV5-6 with TRBJ1-2; D is perhaps TRBD1 (5 bases). This CDR3 spans 14 amino acids. V was clipped by 0 bases and J by 8 bases, with 14 bases between them. Germline lookup yields CDR1 SGHDT and CDR2 YYEEEE. Here the CDR3 DNA reads TGTGCCAGCAGCTTGGGTGACAGCCCTAGGGGCTACACCTTC. As protein: CASSLGDSPRGYTF.

The rearrangement links TRBV5-4 to TRBJ2-7; D is unresolved. Germline V lookup: CDR1 SGHNT, CDR2 YYREEE (reference sequence). This CDR3 is 14 amino acids long. Trimming stripped 3 bases from V and 2 bases from J, with 12 bases between. CDR3 in DNA: TGTGCCAGCAGCTCAGAGGATTTTACCTACGAGCAGTACTTC. Translated: CASSSEDFTYEQYF.

The rearrangement joins TRBV4-1 to TRBJ2-2, with 7 bases identical to TRBD1. CDR1 and CDR2 from the germline V gene are MGHRA and YSYEKL. The J segment lost 7 bases and the V segment lost 0 bases, leaving 11 bases of the junction unmatched. The length of the CDR3 is 17 residues. The CDR3 spells CASSQEGKGAVIGELFF. In nucleotides, the CDR3 is TGCGCCAGCAGCCAAGAAGGGAAGGGGGCAGTAATCGGGGAGCTGTTTTTT.

V and J are TRBV19 and TRBJ2-2; 11 bases map to TRBD2. There are 15 residues in the CDR3. The V gene's germline CDR1 is LNHDA and CDR2 SQIVND (reference sequence). After removal of 5 bases from V and 6 bases from J, the junction contained 5 bases not matched to a gene. Written as DNA, the CDR3 is TGTGCCAGTAGTGACCTAGCGGGGGGCCCCGGGGAGCTGTTTTTT. Amino acids: CASSDLAGGPGELFF. The full variable domain, completed using reference TRBV19 and TRBJ2-2, is DGGITQSPKYLFRKEGQNVTLSCEQNLNHDAMYWYRQDPGQGLRLIYYSQIVNDFQKGDIAEGYSVSREKKESFPLTVTSAQKNPTAFYLCASSDLAGGPGELFFGEGSRLTVL.

As to this clone: An end of the junction differs from the germline gene, which may be a read error. The J gene is TRBJ2-1, the V gene TRBV7-2; 10 bases align to TRBD2. This CDR3 has 15 residues. Germline-derived CDR1 and CDR2 are SGHTA and FQGNSA. CDR3 in DNA: TGTGCCAGCAGCATAGCGGGGGGACTGTTCACTGAGCAGTTCTTC. This codes for CASSIAGGLFTEQFF. Drawing the rest from reference TRBV7-2 and TRBJ2-1, the complete variable domain is GAGVSQSPSNKVTEKGKDVELRCDPISGHTALYWYRQSLGQGLEFLIYFQGNSAPDKSGLPSDRFSAERTGGSVSTLTIQRTQQEDSAVYLCASSIAGGLFTEQFFGPGTRLTVL.

The chain is built from TRBV7-8 and TRBJ1-3; D gene uncertain. CDR3 size: 16 residues. In germline, CDR1 is SGHVS, CDR2 FQNEAQ. Trimming took 5 bases from V and 3 from J, leaving 17 bases between them. The CDR3 reads CASSARRDVLGNTIYF. CDR3 coding DNA: TGTGCCAGCAGCGCCCGGAGGGATGTACTTGGAAACACCATATATTTT.

This clone was counted a single time. This chain connects TRBV9 to TRBJ2-7; D might be TRBD1 (5 bases). V lost 0 bases, J lost 3 bases, and 13 bases lay in between. The CDR3 has 15 amino acids. Germline CDR1 and CDR2: SGDLS and YYNGEE. The CDR3 sequence is CASSVAYGASYEQYF. The DNA for the CDR3 is TGTGCCAGCAGCGTAGCTTATGGGGCGAGCTACGAGCAGTACTTC.

The chain joins TRBV2 to TRBJ2-2; 10 nucleotides line up with TRBD2. Per the germline V gene, CDR1 is SNHLY and CDR2 is FYNNEI. Trimming cost V 7 bases and J 0 bases; bases outside gene matches: 5. The CDR3 sequence is 16 residues long. CDR3 in DNA: TGTGCCAGCATTCTAGGACTAGCGGCGAACACCGGGGAGCTGTTTTTT. Translation gives CASILGLAANTGELFF.

The chain has TRBV7-2 and TRBJ1-5; 8 bases are shared with TRBD1. This CDR3 has 15 residues. With V trimmed by 5 bases and J by 6 bases, 9 bases remained unmatched. In germline, CDR1 is SGHTA, CDR2 FQGNSA. Here the CDR3 reads CASSPAGGPSQPQHF. The CDR3 DNA follows: TGTGCCAGCAGCCCGGCAGGGGGCCCCTCTCAGCCCCAGCATTTT.

The V call is TRBV19, the J call TRBJ1-2; possibly TRBD1 for D (5 bases). CDR3 length equals 15 residues. V was cut by 0 bases and J by 4 bases, with 12 bases left in between. The germline V gene has CDR1 LNHDA and CDR2 SQIVND (reference sequence). CDR3 nucleotide sequence: TGTGCCAGTAGTATAGATGGGAGGGACTTCTATGGCTACACCTTC. Its translation: CASSIDGRDFYGYTF.

This clone was seen a few times. This chain links TRBV11-2 with TRBJ1-4, with a weak D call TRBD1 (6 bases). Trimming cost V 5 bases and J 5 bases, with 18 bases left between them. This CDR3 region has 16 residues. Germline V lookup: CDR1 SGHAT, CDR2 FQNNGV. CDR3 in DNA: TGTGCCAGCAGCCTATGGAACCGGGACAAAAATGAAAAACTGTTTTTT. This encodes CASSLWNRDKNEKLFF.

The rearrangement joins TRBV27 to TRBJ2-1, with D possibly being TRBD2 (5 bases). Trimming removed 5 bases at V and 5 bases at J, with 16 bases between. CDR1 MNHEY and CDR2 SMNVEV come from the germline V gene (reference sequence). This CDR3 spans 15 amino acids. CDR3 loop: CASSPRGRPNNEQFF. In DNA, the CDR3 is TGTGCCAGCAGTCCTCGGGGTCGGCCGAACAATGAGCAGTTCTTC.

The V gene is TRBV2, the J gene TRBJ2-7; perhaps TRBD1 as D (5 bases). Germline assignment: CDR1 SNHLY and CDR2 FYNNEI. The CDR3 sequence is 13 residues long. V shed 4 bases and J shed 1 base, with 8 bases lying between them. CDR3 sequence: CASSVGRSYEQYF. In DNA form, the CDR3 reads TGTGCCAGCAGTGTGGGGCGATCCTACGAGCAGTACTTC.

This chain connects TRBV6-1 to TRBJ2-7; 7 bases fit TRBD1. The trim removed 1 base at V and 2 bases at J, leaving 5 bases unmatched. The CDR3 consists of 15 residues. Germline CDR1 and CDR2: MNHNS and SASEGT. The CDR3 reads CASSEGGQATYEQYF. In nucleotides, the CDR3 is TGTGCCAGCAGTGAAGGAGGACAGGCGACCTACGAGCAGTACTTC.

This clone was seen only once. The V and J genes are TRBV18 and TRBJ1-1; D is unclear. The germline V and J ends were trimmed by 4 bases and 0 bases, with 12 bases remaining between them. Germline CDR1 and CDR2: KGHSH and LQKENI. The CDR3 is 15 amino acids. This chain's CDR3 is CASSRGPAMNTEAFF. CDR3 in DNA: TGTGCCAGCTCACGAGGGCCGGCGATGAACACTGAAGCTTTCTTT.

This chain joins TRBV10-2 and TRBJ2-1; TRBD1 is a possible D gene (6 bases). Deletions cut 6 bases from V and 5 bases from J, with 14 bases between. Germline V gene lookup returns CDR1 WSHSY and CDR2 SAAADI. The CDR3 length is 14 residues. Here the CDR3 reads CASSGDRSNNEQFF. CDR3 nucleotides: TGCGCCAGCAGCGGAGACAGGAGTAACAATGAGCAGTTCTTC.

The J gene is TRBJ2-1, the V gene TRBV4-3; 9 bases match TRBD1. Germline CDR1 LGHNA, CDR2 YSLEER. The V gene end was trimmed by 1 base and the J gene end by 14 bases; junction bases not matched to a gene: 6. The CDR3 extends over 13 amino acids. CDR3 DNA: TGCGCCAGCAGCCAAGGGGACAGGGACCGAGAGTTCTTC. It encodes CASSQGDRDREFF.

The chain recombines TRBV7-2 with TRBJ2-5; 8 nucleotides agree with TRBD2. The trim removed 6 bases at V and 5 bases at J, leaving 14 bases unmatched. The CDR3 contains 16 residues. Germline V gene data show CDR1 as SGHTA and CDR2 as FQGNSA. The CDR3 loop is CASSSLDAGGRETQYF. CDR3 bases: TGTGCCAGCAGTTCCCTTGATGCGGGGGGACGGGAGACCCAGTACTTC.